This T cell receptor (beta chain) was documented in a study of cytomegalovirus exposure and HLA in healthy donors. Trimming took 0 bases from V and 6 from J, leaving 7 bases between them. This CDR3 is built from 13 residues. Germline assignment: CDR1 MNHEY and CDR2 SMNVEV (reference sequence). The PCR used 60 Vbeta and 13 Jbeta primers. Assay used: immunoSEQ multiplex PCR; TCRdb lists only in-frame clones, some missing. The sample has about 160,000 clones; 82% are singletons. This receptor was identified in a girl aged 10-17 years in good health and CMV-seropositive. This chain links TRBV27 with TRBJ2-3, with D tentatively TRBD2 (6 bases). The sample taken for sequencing was PBMCs. For the CDR3, the DNA is TGTGCCAGCAGTTTATCTCGGGAGGATACGCAGTATTTT. Its translation: CASSLSREDTQYF.